Listed below are T cell receptor beta chains from one sample, sequenced in a study of blood T cell repertoires in COVID-19. The protocol was immunoSEQ multiplex PCR, while the TCRdb copy is restricted to in-frame clones and leaves out a portion. The profile shows roughly 250,000 clones, roughly 89% of them singletons. Source material: PBMCs or T cells enriched from blood (not recorded which). The receptors derive from a woman in her twenties or thirties with acute COVID-19. The CDR3 runs from the conserved cysteine through the conserved F or W. The D gene is left open where the match is weak. A clone size is listed for some rows: how often the clone was seen (once, few, many), or a class if it is expanded.

J: TRBJ1-1; D: NA; length: 15; V: TRBV7-6; size: once; DNA: TGTGCCAGCAGCTTAAGGGGCGGGGTGAACACTGAAGCTTTCTTT; CDR3: CASSLRGGVNTEAFF
J: TRBJ1-1; D: NA; length: 14; V: TRBV19; size: NA; DNA: TGTGCCACACGGGGTGGGGTTATGAACACTGAAGCTTTCTTT; CDR3: CATRGGVMNTEAFF
J: TRBJ2-3; D: TRBD2; length: 15; V: TRBV10-3; size: NA; DNA: TGTGCCATCAGTGATACTAGCGGGCGCACAGATACGCAGTATTTT; CDR3: CAISDTSGRTDTQYF
J: TRBJ2-1; D: TRBD2; length: 14; V: TRBV7-9; size: NA; DNA: TGTGCCAGCAGCGCGCGGGGGAGGCGCAATGAGCAGTTCTTC; CDR3: CASSARGRRNEQFF
J: TRBJ1-2; D: TRBD1; length: 15; V: TRBV18; size: once; DNA: TGTGCCAGCTCCCCTACCTCGACAGGGGCGTATGGCTACACCTTC; CDR3: CASSPTSTGAYGYTF
J: TRBJ2-2; D: TRBD1; length: 16; V: TRBV5-4; size: NA; DNA: TGTGCCAGCAGCCCCGGGACAGGGGCGTCGGGCGGGGAGCTGTTTTTT; CDR3: CASSPGTGASGGELFF
J: TRBJ2-1; D: TRBD1; length: 15; V: TRBV6-5; size: NA; DNA: TGTGCCAGCAGTCCTAGACAGGGGCGGGTCGATGAGCAGTTCTTC; CDR3: CASSPRQGRVDEQFF
J: TRBJ2-7; D: TRBD1; length: 15; V: TRBV2; size: NA; DNA: TGTGCCAGCAGTTGGGACAGTGGGGGACGGGACGAGCAGTACTTC; CDR3: CASSWDSGGRDEQYF
J: TRBJ2-2; D: TRBD2; length: 17; V: TRBV7-9; size: NA; DNA: TGTGCCAGCAGCCCGCCGGAGAGCGGGGTGGGCACCGGGGAGCTGTTTTTT; CDR3: CASSPPESGVGTGELFF
J: TRBJ1-1; D: NA; length: 16; V: TRBV29-1; size: NA; DNA: TGCAGCGTTGAAGATGGAGACAGGAACATGAACACTGAAGCTTTCTTT; CDR3: CSVEDGDRNMNTEAFF
J: TRBJ2-2; D: TRBD2; length: 15; V: TRBV7-2; size: few; DNA: TGTGCCAGCAGCCCCGGGGGGGCGTGGACCGGGGAGCTGTTTTTT; CDR3: CASSPGGAWTGELFF
J: TRBJ1-1; D: TRBD1; length: 13; V: TRBV5-1; size: NA; DNA: TGCGCCAGCAGCCACGGACAGGGTTTGGACGCTTTCTTT; CDR3: CASSHGQGLDAFF
J: TRBJ1-1; D: NA; length: 12; V: TRBV7-9; size: NA; DNA: TGTGCCAGCAGCTTAGCGGGAGACAAGCCTTTCTTT; CDR3: CASSLAGDKPFF
J: TRBJ2-5; D: NA; length: 15; V: TRBV5-1; size: NA; DNA: TGCGCCAGCAGCTTGGCCTGGGACACGGGAGAGACCCAGTACTTC; CDR3: CASSLAWDTGETQYF
J: TRBJ2-3; D: NA; length: 12; V: TRBV12-3/TRBV12-4; size: NA; DNA: TGTGCCAGCAGCCCGAGCCCGGATACGCAGTATTTT; CDR3: CASSPSPDTQYF
J: TRBJ2-7; D: NA; length: 13; V: TRBV11-2; size: NA; DNA: TGTGCCAGCAGCTTGGACTTCCCCTACGAGCAGTACTTC; CDR3: CASSLDFPYEQYF
J: TRBJ2-3; D: NA; length: 18; V: TRBV7-9; size: NA; DNA: TGTGCCAGCAGCCTAGGACTGGAGGAAGGGCTATACACAGATACGCAGTATTTT; CDR3: CASSLGLEEGLYTDTQYF
J: TRBJ1-2; D: NA; length: 14; V: TRBV4-1; size: NA; DNA: TGCGCCAGCAGCCAAGGGGGAGACCTCTATGGCTACACCTTC; CDR3: CASSQGGDLYGYTF